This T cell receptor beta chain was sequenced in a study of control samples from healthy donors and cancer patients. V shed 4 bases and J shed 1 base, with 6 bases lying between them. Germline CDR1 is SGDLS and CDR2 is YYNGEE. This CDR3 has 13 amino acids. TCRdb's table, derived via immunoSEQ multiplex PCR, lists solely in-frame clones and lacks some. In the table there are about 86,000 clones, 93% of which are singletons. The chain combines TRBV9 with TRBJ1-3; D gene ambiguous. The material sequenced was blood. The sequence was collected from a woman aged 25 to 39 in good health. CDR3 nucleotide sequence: TGTGCCAGCAGCCGGACTTCTGGAAACACCATATATTTT. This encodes CASSRTSGNTIYF.